The T cell receptor (beta chain) described here comes from a study of T cells in Graves' hyperthyroidism and ophthalmopathy (dated 2019 in TCRdb). About the full investigation: Peripheral blood was sampled at the time of initial diagnosis, prior to any treatment. A discovery cohort of 95 to 100 patients, about 43 with Graves' ophthalmopathy and more than 55 with stable Graves' hyperthyroidism, was used to find distinguishing TCR V-J signatures. Prospective prediction of ophthalmopathy was tested in an independent validation cohort consisting of some 20 hyperthyroidism patients and more than 15 patients who later progressed to ophthalmopathy. TCR Vbeta CDR3 sequencing of approximately 140 peripheral blood samples (over 40 ophthalmopathy, about 74 hyperthyroidism and approximately 17 progressor patients) is reported in the paper. After blood sampling, hyperthyroidism patients were treated with methimazole at a starting dose of 30 mg daily, and ophthalmopathy patients were treated with high-dose intravenous methylprednisolone. For training and testing, the roughly 97 patients in the discovery cohort were randomly divided in a 7:3 ratio. In roughly six Graves' hyperthyroidism patients, the study also compared T-cell repertoires from thyroid tissue with T-cell repertoires from blood. General conclusions and limits of the study: Most expanded thyroid clonotypes (frequency above 0.001) were also detected in blood, a finding suggesting that blood repertoires may reflect thyroid immune responses. In validation, progression to ophthalmopathy was predicted by the model with around 71% sensitivity and 72.22% specificity, a median of about 6.8 months before onset. Ophthalmopathy was separated from stable hyperthyroidism by a 13 V-J signature model, with around 90% sensitivity and around 81% specificity obtained in cross-validation and 80%/75% obtained in testing. Sample size was not statistically predetermined, and blinding of investigators to group allocation was not performed.

This clonotype was recorded at least ten times. No antigen is known for it. No per-base quality is available; no much larger clone lies one base away. TCR beta CDR3 regions were amplified from RNA transcripts. A first-round RT-PCR of the TCR CDR3 used the HTBI primer set with the Qiagen OneStep RT-PCR kit. Libraries were constructed in a second round of multiplex PCR, after which size selection and purification were performed. The libraries were sequenced on an Illumina HiSeq2000 using paired-end 100 bp reads. For the original study's pipeline: SOAPnuke was used to process the raw data, with reads discarded if the reads contained adapters or uncalled bases, had a mean Phred below 15, or lacked an exact constant-primer or identifier match. High-quality paired reads were merged with COPE v1.2.5, and unique nucleotide sequences were defined as clonotypes. MiTCR v1.1 was used to align the clonotypes against IMGT TRBV, TRBD and TRBJ reference segments. The analysis included only V-J combinations with a frequency above 0.0001, which together covered more than 98% of the repertoires. A TCS score was defined as the ratio of F50 (clonal expansion) to E x V (chaos), with BLOSUM62-based TCRdist applied between CDR3 peptides within each V-J. Welch's t-statistics and random forest reduced roughly 500 V-J features to roughly 13, which were used in a naive Bayes classifier (R e1071). Using fastp at Q25 and MiXCR, TCRdb reprocessed the public reads and kept productive beta chains. Each record represents a unique CDR3 protein, reported with the most common genes and DNA among its rows. These V and J calls are TCRdb output, not the study's own analysis. The sample has roughly 520,000 distinct CDR3 sequences on record, roughly a quarter of them singletons. Jointly, the top ten make up around 11% of the sample.

The CDR3 measures 17 amino acids from cysteine to phenylalanine. The read is trimmed to its CDR3 DNA, 51 bases read in frame from base 1. Sequences MNHEY (CDR1) and SVGAGI (CDR2) are obtained from the germline V gene. Trimming accounts for 2 bases at V and 4 bases at J, while the number of junction bases matched to no gene is 8. Ophthalmopathy patients had moderately to severely active disease, Clinical Activity Score of at least 3, NOSPECS grade of at least 4, and duration under 3 months. Any patient with an uncontrolled infection, another autoimmune disease, pregnancy or lactation was excluded. Diagnoses were established on the basis of clinical symptoms, serum thyroxine and TRAb, thyroid ultrasound, and orbital computed tomography. Ficoll-Paque density gradient centrifugation was used to isolate PBMCs from about 9.4 ml of fresh peripheral blood. Trizol reagent was used to extract total RNA, and RNA quality was then checked on an Agilent 2100 Bioanalyzer.

The chain employs TRBV6-5 and TRBJ2-2, and 9 junction bases match TRBD1. The source is a woman aged 25-40 years with Graves' ophthalmopathy. The sample consisted of blood. The nucleotide sequence reads as follows: TGTGCCAGCAGTTACGTGGGTGCGGGACAGGGCACCGGGGAGCTGTTTTTT. This is translated as CASSYVGAGQGTGELFF.